This TCR beta chain was captured by sequencing in a study of blood T cells in healthy people across ages. Study outcomes and limitations: It was held that diversity estimates obtained from one million T cells represented underestimates.

The second PCR ran about 6 to 12 cycles with a sample-barcoded 5' primer and J-beta primers. TCRdb processed the 5' RACE reads anew with MiXCR; each CDR3 protein has one entry. The sample shows about 1,400,000 distinct CDR3 sequences, roughly 60% of them seen only once. This clonotype was observed a handful of times. Antigen unknown. V dropped 2 bases and J dropped 7 bases, with 12 bases sitting between them. Germline loops: CDR1 LGHDT, CDR2 YNNKEL (reference sequence). The CDR3 has 13 residues. Specimen: blood. The sequence derives from a man younger than 35 in good health. The chain has TRBV3-1 and TRBJ2-7, with D possibly being TRBD1 (6 bases). Here the CDR3 reads CASSQPQGWEQYF. The CDR3, as DNA: TGTGCCAGCAGCCAACCTCAGGGGTGGGAGCAGTACTTC.